The 3 T cell receptor beta chains given below trace back to one sample, sequenced in a study of shared clonotypes between healthy human individuals. Sequencing used immunoSEQ multiplex PCR; TCRdb keeps in-frame clones, though not all of them. The table has 560,000 or so clones, 95% to 96% seen once. CD8 cells classed as naive were CD45RO-negative and positively selected for CCR7, excluding terminally differentiated effector memory CD45RA+ cells. Sequencing was performed on naive CD8+ T cells sorted from blood. These receptor sequences come from a woman aged 25 to 39 in good health.

This chain connects TRBV7-2 to TRBJ2-3; unclear D gene. The CDR3 is 18 residues long. Trimming pared 5 bases from V and 2 bases from J, leaving 23 bases between. Germline CDR1 and CDR2: SGHTA and FQGNSA. CDR3 protein: CASSNKSLLRFLTDTQYF. CDR3 coding DNA: TGTGCCAGCAGCAACAAAAGCCTGTTGCGGTTTCTCACAGATACGCAGTATTTT. The full variable domain, in which reference TRBV7-2 and TRBJ2-3 provide the parts outside the CDR3, is GAGVSQSPSNKVTEKGKDVELRCDPISGHTALYWYRQSLGQGLEFLIYFQGNSAPDKSGLPSDRFSAERTGGSVSTLTIQRTQQEDSAVYLCASSNKSLLRFLTDTQYFGPGTRLTVL.

This clone has only a few counts. The gene calls are TRBV29-1 and TRBJ1-1, with D unresolved. V lost 5 bases and J lost 1, with 2 bases in between. The germline gives CDR1 SQVTM, CDR2 ANQGSEA. The CDR3 is 10 amino acids. The CDR3 DNA follows: TGCAGCGTTACGAACACTGAAGCTTTCTTT. Protein sequence: CSVTNTEAFF.

The CDR3 loop reads CASSLQLAVYNEQFF. The CDR3 region has the DNA TGTGCCAGCAGCTTGCAACTAGCGGTTTACAATGAGCAGTTCTTC. V and J are TRBV5-6 and TRBJ2-1; 8 bases map to TRBD2. CDR1 and CDR2 (germline): SGHDT, YYEEEE. Germline trimming cut 1 base from V and 4 bases from J; bases unmatched to any gene: 4. The CDR3 is 15 amino acids.